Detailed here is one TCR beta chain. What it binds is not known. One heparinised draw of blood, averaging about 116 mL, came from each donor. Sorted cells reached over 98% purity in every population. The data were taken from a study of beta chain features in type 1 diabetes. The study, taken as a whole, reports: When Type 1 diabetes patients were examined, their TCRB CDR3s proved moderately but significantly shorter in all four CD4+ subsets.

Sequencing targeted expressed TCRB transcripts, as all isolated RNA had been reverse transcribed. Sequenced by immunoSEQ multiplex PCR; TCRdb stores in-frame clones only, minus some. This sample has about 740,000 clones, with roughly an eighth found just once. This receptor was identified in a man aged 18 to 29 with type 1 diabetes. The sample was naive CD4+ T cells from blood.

The CDR3 bases are TGCGCCAGCAGCTTGAGGTACAGGGATAATTCACCCCTCCACTTT. Translation gives CASSLRYRDNSPLHF. The rearrangement joins TRBV5-1 to TRBJ1-6; D might be TRBD1 (6 bases). The germline V gene encodes CDR1 SGHRS and CDR2 YFSETQ. The CDR3 covers 15 residues. Trimming removed 1 base at V and 5 bases at J, with 10 bases between. Combining the CDR3 with reference TRBV5-1 and TRBJ1-6 gives the whole variable domain KAGVTQTPRYLIKTRGQQVTLSCSPISGHRSVSWYQQTPGQGLQFLFEYFSETQRNKGNFPGRFSGRQFSNSRSEMNVSTLELGDSALYLCASSLRYRDNSPLHFGNGTRLTVT.